This T cell receptor beta chain stems from a study of blood T cell repertoires in COVID-19. Participant age was about 18 to 95 years, and participants resided in around 24 US areas. Participants' reported clinical history set cohort assignment. The study recruited exposed participants who had met a COVID-19 case within 2 weeks before entry. In the authors' methods: The assay estimated nucleated cells by amplifying reference gene primers. Libraries were prepared by immunoSEQ multiplex PCR; TCRdb keeps only in-frame clonotypes and omits some of them. The V and J calls and clone size are taken from that table; D and trimming were inferred from the DNA. Counted here are 140,000 to 150,000 clones, over 80% occurring once; the ten biggest clones make up almost 6%. Germline V gives CDR1 MNHNS, CDR2 SASEGT. The CDR3 is made up of 13 amino acids. Trimming shortened V by 2 bases and J by 3 bases, and 8 bases separated the two germline ends.

The sequence derives from a woman aged 45 to 65 who had been exposed to COVID-19. This sequence joins TRBV6-1 and TRBJ2-7; no firm D call. Material: PBMCs or T cells enriched from blood (not recorded which). CDR3 amino acids: CASSEKTHYEQYF. The DNA for the CDR3 is TGTGCCAGCAGTGAAAAAACACACTACGAGCAGTACTTC.